This TCR beta chain was sequenced for a study of cytomegalovirus exposure and HLA in healthy donors. V lost 1 base to trimming and J lost 4 bases, with 16 bases between them. This CDR3 contains 16 residues. CDR1 is LNHNV, CDR2 YYDKDF, per germline (reference sequence). The PCR contained 60 Vbeta and 13 Jbeta primers. Here immunoSEQ multiplex PCR was the method, and the copy in TCRdb shows in-frame clones only, minus some. The profile shows approximately 140,000 clones, roughly three fifths of them singletons. This receptor was taken from a woman aged 55-70 years in good health and CMV-seronegative. The sample was PBMCs. The chain employs TRBV15 and TRBJ2-5; D may be TRBD2 (7 bases). Here the CDR3 reads CATSRAWGGPRETQYF. In DNA, the CDR3 is TGTGCCACCAGCAGAGCCTGGGGGGGCCCTCGAGAGACCCAGTACTTC.